The 5 T cell receptor beta chains in this list originate from one sample, sequenced in a study of T-cell memory formation after mild COVID-19. TCRdb independently ran MiXCR on the 5' RACE reads; one entry per CDR3 protein. Seen here are fewer than 200,000 distinct CDR3 sequences, about an eighth observed once, and the top ten hold about 3.3%. The sample was PBMCs or a T cell subset sorted from them (not recorded which). The receptors shown here come from a man between 18 and 29 years old who had mild COVID-19 (a few samples of this study predate the infection). Cell type and time point are not known.

In its sample, this clonotype was seen a few times. The rearrangement links TRBV7-2 to TRBJ2-2, with D uncertain. Per the germline V gene, CDR1 is SGHTA and CDR2 is FQGNSA. The V and J ends lost 2 bases and 0 bases respectively, with 4 bases between them. The CDR3 has 14 residues. The CDR3 sequence is CASSLSSNTGELFF. Written as DNA, the CDR3 is TGTGCCAGCAGCTTATCTTCGAACACCGGGGAGCTGTTTTTT.

This clonotype was recorded a few times. The rearrangement links TRBV9 to TRBJ1-6; a possible D gene is TRBD1 (5 bases). Looked up from germline, CDR1 is SGDLS and CDR2 is YYNGEE. Trimming stripped 2 bases from V and 7 bases from J, with 13 bases between. The CDR3 length is 15 residues. The chain's CDR3 is CASSVSGRENSPLHF. In DNA form, the CDR3 reads TGTGCCAGCAGCGTCTCGGGACGGGAGAATTCACCCCTCCACTTT. The variable domain in full, completed from reference TRBV9 and TRBJ1-6, reads DSGVTQTPKHLITATGQRVTLRCSPRSGDLSVYWYQQSLDQGLQFLIQYYNGEERAKGNILERFSAQQFPDLHSELNLSSLELGDSALYFCASSVSGRENSPLHFGNGTRLTVT.

The chain carries TRBV5-1 and TRBJ2-5, with 7 bases that match TRBD2. V gave up 0 bases and J gave up 3 bases; unmatched junction bases: 5. The CDR3 is 15 residues long. Germline V gene sequence: CDR1 SGHRS, CDR2 YFSETQ. The DNA of the CDR3 is TGCGCCAGCAGCTTGGGTTCCAGCGGGGAAGAGACCCAGTACTTC. Protein sequence: CASSLGSSGEETQYF.

This clonotype was seen many times. This chain links TRBV7-2 with TRBJ2-3; 7 positions match TRBD2. Germline lookup yields CDR1 SGHTA and CDR2 FQGNSA. With V trimmed by 6 bases and J by 4 bases, 7 bases remained unmatched. The CDR3 contains 14 residues. The CDR3 DNA reads as TGTGCCAGCAGGCCGGAGGGAGGGGCAGATACGCAGTATTTT. Protein: CASRPEGGADTQYF. The full variable domain, in which reference TRBV7-2 and TRBJ2-3 provide the parts outside the CDR3, is GAGVSQSPSNKVTEKGKDVELRCDPISGHTALYWYRQSLGQGLEFLIYFQGNSAPDKSGLPSDRFSAERTGGSVSTLTIQRTQQEDSAVYLCASRPEGGADTQYFGPGTRLTVL.

The rearrangement joins TRBV11-3 to TRBJ2-1; TRBD2 matches at 8 bases. CDR1 SGHNT and CDR2 YENEEA come from the germline V gene. CDR3 length: 14 residues. The V and J ends lost 4 bases and 6 bases, in that order; junction bases with no gene match: 5. The CDR3 spells CASSSYGTSNEQFF. DNA for the CDR3: TGTGCCAGCAGCTCCTATGGGACTAGCAATGAGCAGTTCTTC.